These T cell receptor beta chains were read from a single sample in a study of cytomegalovirus exposure and HLA in healthy donors. Clones were read by immunoSEQ multiplex PCR, and TCRdb kept only the in-frame ones, dropping some. The profile shows about 200,000 clones, approximately 85% of them singletons. The source material was PBMCs. The receptors here all came from a woman in her forties or fifties in good health and CMV-seronegative. CDR3s include the opening cysteine and the closing phenylalanine or tryptophan. Each record gives: J gene, D gene, V gene, clone size, CDR3 DNA, CDR3 protein. D genes are given only for firm matches. The size of a clone is reported for some rows only, either as once, few or many, or as a class for expanded clones.

j_call: TRBJ2-6
d_call: TRBD1
v_call: TRBV9
clone_size: -
cdr3_nt: TGTGCCAGCAGCCCAATAACAGGGGGGTCTGGGGCCAACGTCCTGACTTTC
cdr3_aa: CASSPITGGSGANVLTF

j_call: TRBJ2-2
d_call: TRBD2
v_call: TRBV5-4
clone_size: -
cdr3_nt: TGTGCCAGCAGCAGGGGACTAGCGGAATCGAACACCGGGGAGCTGTTTTTT
cdr3_aa: CASSRGLAESNTGELFF

j_call: TRBJ1-1
d_call: -
v_call: TRBV28
clone_size: -
cdr3_nt: TGTGCCAGCATCCCCCGAGGCATTCCGACTGAAGCTTTCTTT
cdr3_aa: CASIPRGIPTEAFF

j_call: TRBJ1-4
d_call: -
v_call: TRBV21-1
clone_size: -
cdr3_nt: TGTGCCAGCAGCAAAGCGAAAGAGACAGGGAATCCAACTAATGAAAAACTGTTTTTT
cdr3_aa: CASSKAKETGNPTNEKLFF

j_call: TRBJ2-7
d_call: -
v_call: TRBV7-9
clone_size: -
cdr3_nt: TGTGCCAGCAGCCTGGGGGGGGCCCCAGGGTACGAGCAGTACTTC
cdr3_aa: CASSLGGAPGYEQYF

j_call: TRBJ1-1
d_call: -
v_call: TRBV10-1
clone_size: -
cdr3_nt: TGCGCCAGCAGTGAGTCCTGGAACACTGAAGCTTTCTTT
cdr3_aa: CASSESWNTEAFF

j_call: TRBJ2-7
d_call: TRBD1
v_call: TRBV13
clone_size: once
cdr3_nt: TGTGCCAGCAGCTTAGTGACAGGGACGGGATACGAGCAGTACTTC
cdr3_aa: CASSLVTGTGYEQYF

j_call: TRBJ1-5
d_call: TRBD1
v_call: TRBV28
clone_size: once
cdr3_nt: TGTGCCAGCAGGACAGGGGGCGTAGGGCAGCCCCAGCATTTT
cdr3_aa: CASRTGGVGQPQHF

j_call: TRBJ2-7
d_call: TRBD1
v_call: TRBV9
clone_size: -
cdr3_nt: TGTGCCAGCAGCGTGGGATCGGACAGGTCTCACGAGCAGTACTTC
cdr3_aa: CASSVGSDRSHEQYF

j_call: TRBJ1-6
d_call: -
v_call: TRBV27
clone_size: -
cdr3_nt: TGTGCCAGCAGGGGGTTTGGAGGGGATTCACCCCTCCACTTT
cdr3_aa: CASRGFGGDSPLHF

j_call: TRBJ2-5
d_call: TRBD2
v_call: TRBV30
clone_size: once
cdr3_nt: TGTGCCTGGACCCCCTCGGGACTAGCCCCCGGGACCCAGTACTTC
cdr3_aa: CAWTPSGLAPGTQYF

j_call: TRBJ2-3
d_call: TRBD2
v_call: TRBV5-1
clone_size: -
cdr3_nt: TGCGCCAGCAGCCAAGGGGACTACCGAAGCACAGATACGCAGTATTTT
cdr3_aa: CASSQGDYRSTDTQYF

j_call: TRBJ1-1
d_call: -
v_call: TRBV28
clone_size: -
cdr3_nt: TGTGCCAGCAGTTTGAGCTCTGAAGCTTTCTTT
cdr3_aa: CASSLSSEAFF

j_call: TRBJ1-1
d_call: -
v_call: TRBV5-8
clone_size: -
cdr3_nt: TGTGCCAGCAGCAGAGACAGGAACACTGAAGCTTTCTTT
cdr3_aa: CASSRDRNTEAFF

j_call: TRBJ1-2
d_call: -
v_call: TRBV9
clone_size: -
cdr3_nt: TGTGCCAGCGGAGGACAGACTCATGGCTACACCTTC
cdr3_aa: CASGGQTHGYTF

j_call: TRBJ1-5
d_call: -
v_call: TRBV4-2
clone_size: -
cdr3_nt: TGTGCCAGCAGCCGAGGTCCGGGGGGTGGGTCGGCCCAGCATTTT
cdr3_aa: CASSRGPGGGSAQHF

j_call: TRBJ1-1
d_call: -
v_call: TRBV7-9
clone_size: -
cdr3_nt: TGTGCCAGCAGCAGTGAGACAGGCAACACTGAAGCTTTCTTT
cdr3_aa: CASSSETGNTEAFF

j_call: TRBJ1-5
d_call: -
v_call: TRBV5-5
clone_size: few
cdr3_nt: TGCGCCAGCAGCCAAGATTTGGAGAGTGCCTCATATCAGCCCCAGCATTTT
cdr3_aa: CASSQDLESASYQPQHF

j_call: TRBJ2-7
d_call: -
v_call: TRBV5-1
clone_size: -
cdr3_nt: TGCGCCAGCAGCTTAGGGGGGGGGTACGAGCAGTACTTC
cdr3_aa: CASSLGGGYEQYF